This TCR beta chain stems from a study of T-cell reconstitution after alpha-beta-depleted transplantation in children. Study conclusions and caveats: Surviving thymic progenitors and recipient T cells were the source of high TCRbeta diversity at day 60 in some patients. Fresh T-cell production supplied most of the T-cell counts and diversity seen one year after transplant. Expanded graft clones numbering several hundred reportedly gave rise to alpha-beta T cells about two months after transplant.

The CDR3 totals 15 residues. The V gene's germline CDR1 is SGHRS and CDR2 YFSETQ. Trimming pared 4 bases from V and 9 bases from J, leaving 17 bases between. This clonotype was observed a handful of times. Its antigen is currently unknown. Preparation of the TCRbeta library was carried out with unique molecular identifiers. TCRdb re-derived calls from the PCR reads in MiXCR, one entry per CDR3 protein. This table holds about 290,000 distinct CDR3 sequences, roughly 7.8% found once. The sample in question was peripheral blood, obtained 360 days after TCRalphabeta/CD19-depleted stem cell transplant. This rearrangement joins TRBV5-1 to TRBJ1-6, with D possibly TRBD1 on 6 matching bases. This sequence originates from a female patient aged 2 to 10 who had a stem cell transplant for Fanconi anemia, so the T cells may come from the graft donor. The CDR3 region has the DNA TGCGCCAGCAGCCCTTTAACAGGGAGCTCTTCACCCCTCCACTTT. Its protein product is CASSPLTGSSSPLHF.